The T cell receptor beta chain under discussion was sequenced for a study of PD-1 blockade in classical Hodgkin lymphoma. Concerning this clone itself: Its antigen is unidentified.

Study findings and constraints: CD8+ TCR diversity did not rise significantly by C4D1, unlike CD4+. Reports described newly diagnosed patients as having lower baseline TCR diversity than healthy donors.

V lost 4 bases and J 2 bases, leaving 12 bases between the germline ends. CDR1 is SGHTA, CDR2 FQGNSA, per germline. CDR3 size: 15 residues. TCRdb's table, derived via immunoSEQ multiplex PCR, lists solely in-frame clones and lacks some. Among tens of thousands of clones, around 75% were seen once, and the ten largest hold 2.5% to 3.5%. Time point in this sample: cycle 4 day 1 (C4D1), after five to seven weeks of nivolumab. With no exception, relapse followed autologous stem cell transplantation in all patients, and brentuximab vedotin exposure varied. Isolation of CD4+ T cells from thawed PBMCs was performed by magnetic negative selection.

This chain connects TRBV7-2 to TRBJ1-5; no clear D. The sequences come from CD4+ T cells from blood, collected before the fourth cycle of nivolumab. This receptor was obtained from a human donor with classical Hodgkin lymphoma. The CDR3 DNA reads TGTGCCAGCAGCTCCACCTATGGAGGCAATCAGCCCCAGCATTTT. It yields the protein CASSSTYGGNQPQHF.